This record covers a single TCR beta chain. Its target is unknown. TCRdb redid the calling of the reads with MiXCR, one entry per CDR3 protein. Here the sample spans fewer than 850,000 distinct CDR3 sequences, around 29% being singletons. The data belong to a study of T cell repertoires in cytomegalovirus infection. Study-level information: CMV infection together with matching HLA type was indicated by public TCR beta signatures.

The germline V gene encodes CDR1 SGHNT and CDR2 YYREEE (reference sequence). The germline V and J ends were trimmed by 1 base and 2 bases, with 12 bases remaining between them. The length of the CDR3 is 15 residues. Study-level findings and limits: HLA-C-restricted CMV clonotypes gave the most frequent clonotype in two of eight donors. Frequencies of public TCR beta families were cumulated, and this identified carriers of CMV plus the relevant HLA.

This clonotype was obtained from a human donor in good health (CMV status not recorded). Some clones in this sample may be carry-over from other donors' samples. Material: cultured CD8+ T cells from PBMCs, obtained from culture after CMV antigen stimulation. This chain links TRBV5-4 with TRBJ1-2; the D is unclear. The CDR3 spells CASSLRRERNYGYTF. CDR3 sequence (DNA): TGTGCCAGCAGCTTGCGGCGGGAGAGGAACTATGGCTACACCTTC.